These T cell receptor beta chains were read from a single sample in a study of Graves' ophthalmopathy and Graves' hyperthyroidism. TCRdb itself ran the multiplex PCR reads through MiXCR, one entry per CDR3 protein. The sample has 450,000 to 600,000 distinct CDR3 sequences, 35% to 45% seen once. Sequencing input: peripheral blood or thyroid tissue (not recorded which). These receptors originate from an adult man with Graves' hyperthyroidism. Each CDR3 is given with its conserved first and last residue. Each record gives: CDR3 length, J gene, V gene, clone size, CDR3 protein. Clone size is not always given. Where it is, it says once, few, many or a class for expanded clones.

17 TRBJ1-6 TRBV5-8 many CASILMEGTANNSPLHF
14 . TRBV12-3/TRBV12-4 . CASSLDRVLNEQFF
17 TRBJ2-7 TRBV7-8 many CASSLGLRGGSSYEQYF
14 TRBJ1-5 TRBV20-1 many CSARGQGPSQPQHF
11 TRBJ2-7 TRBV29-1 . CSLWGVDEQYF
15 TRBJ1-6 TRBV5-1 . CASSPYFKDNSPLHF
15 TRBJ2-3 TRBV19 few CASKIGTSGTDTQYF
17 TRBJ2-6 TRBV6-5 many CASRGGLTYSGANVLTF
15 . TRBV7-8 . CASSVSGSTYNEQFF
14 TRBJ2-1 TRBV29-1 few CSAGRDRSDNEQFF
15 TRBJ2-1 TRBV2 . CASSEAGGPGYEQFF
15 TRBJ1-3 TRBV10-1 many CARGQGRLAGNTIYF
13 TRBJ1-2 TRBV10-3 . CAHRDRLNYGYTF
11 TRBJ1-4 TRBV10-3 many CATSVGEKLFF
17 TRBJ2-6 TRBV7-9 many CASSFGQGISGANVLTF
15 TRBJ2-7 TRBV6-1 many CASSHTSGRSYEQYF
15 TRBJ2-7 TRBV10-3 . CAISEGLAGGNEQYF
14 TRBJ1-4 TRBV6-5 few CASSRLDTDEKLFF
15 TRBJ2-3 TRBV4-1 once CASSKGYLQADTQYF
12 TRBJ2-5 TRBV27 few CASRTGAETQYF
19 TRBJ2-6 TRBV19 few CASSLNLPGGARGANVLTF
13 TRBJ2-2 TRBV6-5 many CASSHPHDGELFF
16 TRBJ2-2 TRBV24-1 . CATSAGQVVGTGELFF
16 TRBJ1-6 TRBV5-5 many CASSQDRGQGNSPLHF
19 TRBJ2-6 TRBV7-9 many CASSLARGGRNSGANVLTF
11 TRBJ2-1 TRBV11-1 . CASSLVGGQFF
14 TRBJ1-5 TRBV10-2 few CASGSGRGGQPQHF
15 TRBJ1-2 TRBV14 many CASSQSGQGRVGYTF
14 TRBJ1-6 TRBV12-3/TRBV12-4 many CASSLGGVNSPLHF
13 TRBJ2-5 TRBV20-1 . CSARGTSVETQYF
13 TRBJ1-2 TRBV5-6 few CAGSIDRAYGYTF
15 TRBJ1-6 TRBV6-5 many CASSPGTEDNSPLHF
15 TRBJ1-1 TRBV2 . CASSPLFSPDTEAFF
16 TRBJ1-1 TRBV6-4 many CASSGGRQGMNTEAFF
14 TRBJ2-3 TRBV29-1 . CSVEEYGSTDTQYF
13 TRBJ1-1 TRBV7-3 many CASSPGGNTEAFF
13 TRBJ1-5 TRBV29-1 many CSVRTGGNQPQHF
16 TRBJ2-6 TRBV29-1 . CSVGSGTGTGANVLTF
15 TRBJ2-7 TRBV28 few CASSRFRTGMYEQYF
13 TRBJ1-6 TRBV20-1 . CSAQGELGSPLHF
14 TRBJ1-1 TRBV12-5 once CASRPGTGPTEAFF
16 TRBJ2-7 TRBV11-1 . CASSSGPGDGSYEQYF
11 TRBJ1-2 TRBV20-1 once CSARGGGDYTF
16 TRBJ2-5 TRBV7-9 . CASSLRGRSPQETQYF
13 TRBJ2-7 TRBV7-6 many CASGLALAYEQYF
14 TRBJ1-2 TRBV19 . CASSILGQDYGYTF
13 . TRBV11-1 once CATQRGGYNEQFF
14 TRBJ2-7 TRBV7-2 . CASGPIAGGHEQYF
14 TRBJ1-1 TRBV12-3/TRBV12-4 many CASSPRGDTAEAFF
14 TRBJ1-2 TRBV29-1 . CSLEGGTGHYGYTF
14 TRBJ1-2 TRBV12-3/TRBV12-4 many CASKRTGSNYGYTF
15 TRBJ1-4 TRBV7-9 many CASSLDGTWDEKLFF